The rows below give T cell receptor beta chains drawn from one sample of a study of shared clonotypes between healthy human individuals. Measured with immunoSEQ multiplex PCR; TCRdb has only the in-frame clones, and not every one. The sample lists 650,000 to 700,000 clones, less than 95% occurring once. The sample comprised memory CD8+ T cells from PBMCs. All receptors come from a man between 18 and 35 years old in good health. Some clones in this sample may be carry-over from other donors' samples. The CDR3 runs from the conserved cysteine through the conserved F or W. Fields, in order: CDR3 DNA, CDR3 protein, J gene, clone size, V gene, D gene, CDR3 length. The D gene is left open where the match is weak. The size field is filled for only some rows; it gives once, few, many or a size class.

TGTGCCAGCAGCACCTGGGGGCGGTACTCCTACGAGCAGTACTTC	CASSTWGRYSYEQYF	TRBJ2-7	NA	TRBV6-6	NA	15
TGTGCCAGCAGCCAAGGGGGGACTAGGAGCGATACGCAGTATTTT	CASSQGGTRSDTQYF	TRBJ2-3	NA	TRBV16	TRBD2	15
TGTGCCAGCAGTCCCCACAATTTGAGACAGCCCGAGGTTTTCTTGCCCCAGCATTTT	CASSPHNLRQPEVFLPQHF	TRBJ1-5	few	TRBV27	NA	19
TGTGCCAGCAGCTTGGACACAGAGGGTGACTATGGCTACACCTTC	CASSLDTEGDYGYTF	TRBJ1-2	NA	TRBV5-4	NA	15
TGTGCCAGTAGTATGGACTACCCGGGGGAGACAGATACGCAGTATTTT	CASSMDYPGETDTQYF	TRBJ2-3	NA	TRBV19	NA	16
TGTGCCAGCGTTTGGGTCAGGGGGAGCACTGAAGCTTTCTTT	CASVWVRGSTEAFF	TRBJ1-1	few	TRBV28	TRBD1	14
TGCAGCGCTAGGGGGGCAGGGTACAATGAGCAGTTCTTC	CSARGAGYNEQFF	TRBJ2-1	NA	TRBV29-1	NA	13
TGTGCCAGCAGGCCCAGTCACGGAAACACCATATATTTT	CASRPSHGNTIYF	TRBJ1-3	NA	TRBV2	NA	13
TGTGCCAGCAGCTACTTCAAAGGGACCGACTGGAGCACAGATACGCAGTATTTT	CASSYFKGTDWSTDTQYF	TRBJ2-3	NA	TRBV5-6	NA	18
TGTGCCAGCATGTTCCGGGGGAACTACGAGCAGTACTTC	CASMFRGNYEQYF	TRBJ2-7	NA	TRBV6-1	NA	13
TGTGCCAGCAGTTGGAGGAAATACACGTCCTACGAGCAGTACTTC	CASSWRKYTSYEQYF	TRBJ2-7	NA	TRBV6-5	NA	15
TGCAGCGTCGCTGGACAGGGTACCGGGGAGCTGTTTTTT	CSVAGQGTGELFF	TRBJ2-2	once	TRBV29-1	TRBD1	13
TGTGCCAGCAGGGCCCTACGGGGACAGGTCTATGGCTACACCTTC	CASRALRGQVYGYTF	TRBJ1-2	NA	TRBV6-1	TRBD1	15
TGTGCCAGCAGCGTAGGGACAGGGTCCCTTGGCTACACCTTC	CASSVGTGSLGYTF	TRBJ1-2	NA	TRBV9	TRBD1	14
TGTGCCAGCAGTCAACCTAGACAGGGCGACGAAAAACTGTTTTTT	CASSQPRQGDEKLFF	TRBJ1-4	NA	TRBV6-1	TRBD1	15
TGTGCCAGCAGCGTTGGAAGCTCCTACGAGCAGTACTTC	CASSVGSSYEQYF	TRBJ2-7	NA	TRBV9	NA	13
TGCGCCAGCAGCCAAGAAGAGGGCGGGAGGGACTCCTACGAGCAGTACTTC	CASSQEEGGRDSYEQYF	TRBJ2-7	NA	TRBV4-1	TRBD2	17
TGTGCCAGCACTCCCTGGGGCCAGGTGGCCGCCGGTACTGAAGCTTTCTTT	CASTPWGQVAAGTEAFF	TRBJ1-1	few	TRBV6-9	NA	17
TGTGCCAGCAGCGAGAGGGGTGGGACTAGCGGGAGCCGCTCCTACGAGCAGTACTTC	CASSERGGTSGSRSYEQYF	TRBJ2-7	NA	TRBV7-2	TRBD2	19
TGTGCCAGCAGATGGACTAGCGAGAACAATGAGCAGTTCTTC	CASRWTSENNEQFF	TRBJ2-1	NA	TRBV28	TRBD2	14
TGTGCCAGCAGTTACGAGGTCGGGGTTTCCTACAATGAGCAGTTCTTC	CASSYEVGVSYNEQFF	TRBJ2-1	NA	TRBV6-6	NA	16
TGCACCAGCAGCCAAGATCGTAGTGGGACTTCTCCTTATGGCTACACCTTC	CTSSQDRSGTSPYGYTF	TRBJ1-2	many	TRBV1	NA	17
TGCAGCGTTGCCGGGGCCAACGTCCTGACTTTC	CSVAGANVLTF	TRBJ2-6	NA	TRBV29-1	NA	11
TGCGCCAGCAGCTCTTTCACTGAAGCTTTCTTT	CASSSFTEAFF	TRBJ1-1	few	TRBV5-1	NA	11
TGTGCCAGCAGCCGCGACAAAGCGGCTAACTATGGCTACACCTTC	CASSRDKAANYGYTF	TRBJ1-2	NA	TRBV6-6	NA	15
TGTGCCAGCAGCTTAGCGGCGGGGATCTCCTACGAGCAGTACTTC	CASSLAAGISYEQYF	TRBJ2-7	NA	TRBV11-2	NA	15
TGTGCCAGCAGGTTAGCGGGAGGTCGGGAGACCCAGTACTTC	CASRLAGGRETQYF	TRBJ2-5	NA	TRBV28	TRBD2	14
TGCGCCAGCAGTGGGACAGGGAGCAATCAGCCCCAGCATTTT	CASSGTGSNQPQHF	TRBJ1-5	NA	TRBV10-2	TRBD1	14
TGTGCCAGCAGCCAAAAACAGGCCGACAATGAGCAGTTCTTC	CASSQKQADNEQFF	TRBJ2-1	NA	TRBV4-2	NA	14
TGTGCCAGCAGGCCACTCGGACGGAGTACGCAGTATTTT	CASRPLGRSTQYF	TRBJ2-3	NA	TRBV6-5	NA	13
TGTGCCAGCAGTTCCCTAGAAGTTGCGGGTACGCAGTATTTT	CASSSLEVAGTQYF	TRBJ2-3	NA	TRBV6-5	NA	14
TGTGCCAGCACGGCGGGAGACTACGGCGAGCAGTACTTC	CASTAGDYGEQYF	TRBJ2-7	NA	TRBV6-1	TRBD2	13
TGTGCCAGCAGTTTGTGGCTGGGACTGGTACAAGAGACCCAGTACTTC	CASSLWLGLVQETQYF	TRBJ2-5	NA	TRBV28	NA	16
TGTGCCAGCAGCTTAACACAGGCTTTGAACACTGAAGCTTTCTTT	CASSLTQALNTEAFF	TRBJ1-1	NA	TRBV7-3	NA	15
TGTGCCAGCAGTTCCTGGGAAGGGGCGCGAGACACTGAAGCTTTCTTT	CASSSWEGARDTEAFF	TRBJ1-1	NA	TRBV28	NA	16
TGTGCCAGCAGTTCCTTCGTTAATGTTAGGGACAGGGTATCCTACGAGCAGTACTTC	CASSSFVNVRDRVSYEQYF	TRBJ2-7	NA	TRBV28	TRBD1	19
TGTGCCAGCAGACCCGGGGGCACAGATACGCAGTATTTT	CASRPGGTDTQYF	TRBJ2-3	NA	TRBV5-5	NA	13
TGTGCCACCAGCAGAGATCGTGGACCGCCCGGTTTAGGCTACACCTTC	CATSRDRGPPGLGYTF	TRBJ1-2	NA	TRBV15	NA	16
TGTGCCAGCAGCCTTCACCGTACCTTAGTCGCTGAAGCTTTCTTT	CASSLHRTLVAEAFF	TRBJ1-1	few	TRBV6-5	NA	15
TGTGCCAGCAGTTCCTTCCGAAACAGGCCATCCTACGAGCAGTACTTC	CASSSFRNRPSYEQYF	TRBJ2-7	NA	TRBV27	NA	16
TGTGCCAGCAGTGCGCGGGGGGCGCTCTACGAGCAGTACTTC	CASSARGALYEQYF	TRBJ2-7	NA	TRBV28	TRBD2	14
TGTGCCAGCAGCCCACTAGGAAACCACCTCTCCTACAATGAGCAGTTCTTC	CASSPLGNHLSYNEQFF	TRBJ2-1	NA	TRBV27	NA	17
TGTGCCAGCAGCTTAGCCCCAGGGCAAGATGAAAAACTGTTTTTT	CASSLAPGQDEKLFF	TRBJ1-4	NA	TRBV7-9	NA	15
TGTGCCAGCAGTTATGAGGGTAGTGACACTGAAGCTTTCTTT	CASSYEGSDTEAFF	TRBJ1-1	NA	TRBV6-5	NA	14
TGTGCCAGCAGCCGACAAATTCAGGGAGGACGCTATGGCTACACCTTC	CASSRQIQGGRYGYTF	TRBJ1-2	NA	TRBV5-8	NA	16
TGCGCCAGCAGCTCGGCCTTGGGACTGAGGGGTAGTGAGCAGTTCTTC	CASSSALGLRGSEQFF	TRBJ2-1	once	TRBV5-1	NA	16
TGTGCCATCAGTGACGACTCCACAGGGAACACTGAAGCTTTCTTT	CAISDDSTGNTEAFF	TRBJ1-1	NA	TRBV10-3	NA	15
TGTGCCAGCAGTTACTCTTCGGTGGGGAGCTCCTACGAGCAGTACTTC	CASSYSSVGSSYEQYF	TRBJ2-7	NA	TRBV6-5	NA	16
TGTGCCAGTAGTATAGCCGAGGGCAATCAGCCCCAGCATTTT	CASSIAEGNQPQHF	TRBJ1-5	few	TRBV19	NA	14
TGTGCCAGCAGCCCGAATTCTGCGGGTCTGACTGAAGCTTTCTTT	CASSPNSAGLTEAFF	TRBJ1-1	NA	TRBV28	NA	15
TGTGCCAGCAGCCAACACGACGGGAATCAGCCCCAGCATTTT	CASSQHDGNQPQHF	TRBJ1-5	NA	TRBV16	NA	14